A single sample gave rise to the 10 T cell receptor beta chains below, sequenced in a study of T cells after yellow fever vaccination. TCRdb redid the calling of the 5' RACE reads with MiXCR, one entry per CDR3 protein. The table includes 400,000 to 450,000 distinct CDR3 sequences, 15% to 20% detected once. The sequencing used PBMCs, collected before the yellow fever booster vaccination. The receptor set was obtained from a man younger than 30 who received the YFV17D yellow fever vaccine.

Turning to this clonotype: One end of the junction is discordant with germline, which a read error may explain. CDR3 residues: CASSLLPLLRDRGPEAIF. The CDR3 DNA reads as TGTGCCAGCAGTCTACTCCCCCTTCTCCGGGACAGGGGGCCTGAAGCTATCTTT. The V and J genes are TRBV27 and TRBJ1-1; 12 bases match TRBD1. Germline V lookup: CDR1 MNHEY, CDR2 SMNVEV (reference sequence). CDR3 length: 18 amino acids.

The sample holds a few counts of this clonotype. The rearrangement uses TRBV9 and TRBJ2-5; TRBD1 might be the D (6 bases). The CDR3 is 12 amino acids. V was trimmed by 7 bases and J by 5 bases, leaving 12 bases between them. Germline V CDR1 and CDR2: SGDLS, YYNGEE. CDR3 amino acids: CASGRGSETQYF. The CDR3 region has the DNA TGTGCCAGCGGCAGGGGTTCGGAGACCCAGTACTTC. Full variable domain (remainder filled in from reference TRBV9 and TRBJ2-5): DSGVTQTPKHLITATGQRVTLRCSPRSGDLSVYWYQQSLDQGLQFLIQYYNGEERAKGNILERFSAQQFPDLHSELNLSSLELGDSALYFCASGRGSETQYFGPGTRLLVL.

CDR3 DNA sequence: TGTGCCAGCAGCTTATGGGGGATGGACACCGGGGAGCTGTTTTTT. This translates into CASSLWGMDTGELFF. The rearrangement links TRBV7-3 to TRBJ2-2; D may correspond to TRBD1 or TRBD2 (5 bases each). The CDR3 is 15 residues long. V lost 2 bases and J lost 3, with 10 bases in between. CDR1 is SGHTA, CDR2 FQGTGA, per germline.

There are a few counts of this clonotype. V and J are TRBV5-6 and TRBJ1-2, with a tentative D call TRBD1 (6 bases). The CDR3 extends over 13 amino acids. From germline, CDR1 is SGHDT and CDR2 YYEEEE. V dropped 1 base and J dropped 5 bases, with 9 bases sitting between them. The CDR3 bases are TGTGCCAGCAGCTTGCCAGGGGAGTATGGCTACACCTTC. Protein sequence: CASSLPGEYGYTF.

The V gene is TRBV18, the J gene TRBJ1-2; TRBD1 aligns across 7 bases. Per the germline V gene, CDR1 is KGHSH and CDR2 is LQKENI. The CDR3 length is 17 residues. With 3 bases clipped from V and 2 bases from J, the junction kept 12 bases outside the gene matches. CDR3 in amino acids: CASSPVIGDSQNYGYTF. CDR3 DNA: TGTGCCAGCTCACCCGTTATCGGGGACAGTCAGAACTATGGCTACACCTTC.

This clonotype was picked up many times. The chain has TRBV29-1 and TRBJ2-7; D may be TRBD1 or TRBD2 (5 bases each). The length of the CDR3 is 17 residues. Germline V CDR1 and CDR2: SQVTM, ANQGSEA. The ends were cut back, 3 bases at V and 7 bases at J, with 28 bases in the middle. The chain's CDR3 is CSVDSGPGSYDWGEQYF. CDR3 bases: TGCAGCGTTGATTCGGGGCCAGGGTCCTATGATTGGGGAGAGCAGTACTTC.

This clonotype was detected a few times. The chain recombines TRBV7-2 with TRBJ1-4; the D is unclear. The germline V gene encodes CDR1 SGHTA and CDR2 FQGNSA. There are 17 residues in the CDR3. Trimming cost V 5 bases and J 8 bases, with 24 bases left between them. CDR3 DNA sequence: TGTGCCAGCAGCCCCAGACTAAACTACGGAATCGGGGAAAAACTGTTTTTT. It yields the protein CASSPRLNYGIGEKLFF.

The rearrangement links TRBV9 to TRBJ2-7; D call uncertain. With 3 bases removed from V and 6 bases from J, the gap between germline ends came to 13 bases. Germline V CDR1 and CDR2: SGDLS, YYNGEE. This CDR3 has 13 residues. The CDR3 loop is CASSATYYAEQYF. CDR3 nucleotide sequence: TGTGCCAGCAGCGCGACGTACTATGCCGAGCAGTACTTC.

This clonotype was seen only a few times. The chain combines TRBV7-9 with TRBJ2-1; TRBD1 aligns across 7 bases. Looked up from germline, CDR1 is SEHNR and CDR2 is FQNEAQ (reference sequence). This CDR3 comprises 12 residues. For the CDR3, the DNA is TGTGAGTCAGGGGACAGCATCAATGAGCAGTTCTTC. This codes for CESGDSINEQFF.

V and J are TRBV7-8 and TRBJ1-2; no clear D. V lost 7 bases to trimming and J lost 2 bases, with 17 bases between them. This CDR3 is 15 amino acids long. Germline V gene data show CDR1 as SGHVS and CDR2 as FQNEAQ. For the CDR3, the DNA is TGTGCCAGCATATCTCAACCGGGCCCAAACTATGGCTACACCTTC. Translating it yields CASISQPGPNYGYTF.